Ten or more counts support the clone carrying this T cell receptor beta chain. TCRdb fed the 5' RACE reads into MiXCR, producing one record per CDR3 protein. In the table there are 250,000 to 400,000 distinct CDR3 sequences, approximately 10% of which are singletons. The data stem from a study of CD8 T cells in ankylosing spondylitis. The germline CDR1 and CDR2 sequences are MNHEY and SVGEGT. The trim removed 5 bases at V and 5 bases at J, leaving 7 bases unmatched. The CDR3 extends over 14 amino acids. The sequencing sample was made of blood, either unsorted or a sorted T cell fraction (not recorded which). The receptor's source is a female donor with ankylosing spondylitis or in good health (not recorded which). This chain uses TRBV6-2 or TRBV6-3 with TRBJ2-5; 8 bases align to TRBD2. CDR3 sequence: CASSPGLAGETQYF. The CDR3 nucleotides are TGTGCCAGCAGTCCCGGACTAGCTGGCGAGACCCAGTACTTC.